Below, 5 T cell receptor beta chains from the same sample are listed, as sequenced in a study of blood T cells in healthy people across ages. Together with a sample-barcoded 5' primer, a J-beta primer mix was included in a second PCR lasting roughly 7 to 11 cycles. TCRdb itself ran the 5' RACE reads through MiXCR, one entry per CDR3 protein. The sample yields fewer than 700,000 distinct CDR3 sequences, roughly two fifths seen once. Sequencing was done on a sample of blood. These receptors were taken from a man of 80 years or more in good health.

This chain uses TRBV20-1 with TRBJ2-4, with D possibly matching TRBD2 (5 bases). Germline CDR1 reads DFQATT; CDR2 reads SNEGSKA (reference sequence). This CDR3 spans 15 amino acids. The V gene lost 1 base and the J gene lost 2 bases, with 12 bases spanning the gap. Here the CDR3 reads CSARVPGTSKNIQYF. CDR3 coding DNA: TGCAGTGCTAGAGTGCCGGGAACATCCAAAAACATTCAGTACTTC.

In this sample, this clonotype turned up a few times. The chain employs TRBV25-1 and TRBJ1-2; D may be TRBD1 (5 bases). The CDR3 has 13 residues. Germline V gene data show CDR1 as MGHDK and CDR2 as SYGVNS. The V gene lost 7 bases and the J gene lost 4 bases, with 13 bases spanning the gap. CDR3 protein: CASTGGAGYGYTF. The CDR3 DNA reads TGTGCCAGCACGGGTGGGGCTGGCTATGGCTACACCTTC.

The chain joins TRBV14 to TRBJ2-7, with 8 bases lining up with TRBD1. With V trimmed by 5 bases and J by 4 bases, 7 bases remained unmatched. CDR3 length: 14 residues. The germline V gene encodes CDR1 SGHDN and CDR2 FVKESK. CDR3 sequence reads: CASSTGQGLYEQYF. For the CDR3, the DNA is TGTGCCAGCAGCACCGGACAGGGCCTATACGAGCAGTACTTC. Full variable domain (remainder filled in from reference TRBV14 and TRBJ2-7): EAGVTQFPSHSVIEKGQTVTLRCDPISGHDNLYWYRRVMGKEIKFLLHFVKESKQDESGMPNNRFLAERTGGTYSTLKVQPAELEDSGVYFCASSTGQGLYEQYFGPGTRLTVT.

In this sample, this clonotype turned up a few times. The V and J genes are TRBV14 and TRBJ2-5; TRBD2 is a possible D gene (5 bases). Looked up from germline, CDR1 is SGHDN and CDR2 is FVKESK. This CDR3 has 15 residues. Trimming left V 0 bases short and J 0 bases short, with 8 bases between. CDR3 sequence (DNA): TGTGCCAGCAGCCAAGACGGACTCAACCAAGAGACCCAGTACTTC. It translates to CASSQDGLNQETQYF.

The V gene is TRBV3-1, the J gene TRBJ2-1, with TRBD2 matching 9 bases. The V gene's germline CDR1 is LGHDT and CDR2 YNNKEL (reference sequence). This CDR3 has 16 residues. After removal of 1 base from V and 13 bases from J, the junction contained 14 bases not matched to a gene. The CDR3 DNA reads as TGTGCCAGCAGCCAAGGGAATGGCGGGGGGGCCGTGACCCAGTTCTTC. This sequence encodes CASSQGNGGGAVTQFF.